These T cell receptor beta chains were read from a single sample in a study of shared clonotypes between healthy human individuals. Sequenced by immunoSEQ multiplex PCR; TCRdb stores in-frame clones only, minus some. The sample holds 500,000 to 550,000 clones, roughly 95% seen once. Sequenced sample: naive CD4+ T cells sorted from blood. All receptors come from a woman in her thirties in good health. Each CDR3 is given with its conserved first and last residue. The D gene is left open where the match is weak. Rows may omit the clone size; those that give it use once, few, many or a size class.

V,D,size,J,CDR3,DNA
TRBV5-1,.,.,TRBJ2-7,CASSLAATTETPYEQYF,TGCGCCAGCAGCTTGGCGGCTACGACCGAAACACCATACGAGCAGTACTTC
TRBV10-2,TRBD2,.,TRBJ2-3,CASTRTSGSSTDTQYF,TGCGCCAGCACCCGGACTAGCGGGAGTAGCACAGATACGCAGTATTTT
TRBV7-9,TRBD1,.,TRBJ1-2,CASSLTDRGHGGYTF,TGTGCCAGCAGCTTAACCGACAGGGGGCATGGTGGCTACACCTTC
TRBV2,.,.,TRBJ1-4,CASRLTHTNEKLFF,TGTGCCAGCAGACTGACACACACTAATGAAAAACTGTTTTTT
TRBV2,TRBD1,once,TRBJ2-7,CASSLQGAGYEQYF,TGTGCCAGCAGTTTACAGGGGGCTGGCTACGAGCAGTACTTC
TRBV5-1,TRBD1,.,TRBJ1-1,CASSLQTGLTEAFF,TGCGCCAGCAGCTTGCAGACAGGGCTCACTGAAGCTTTCTTT
TRBV28,.,.,TRBJ2-7,CASSSQGLSYEQYF,TGTGCCAGCAGTTCTCAAGGGCTCTCCTACGAGCAGTACTTC
TRBV15,.,once,TRBJ2-7,CATSPTGEEGSEQYF,TGTGCCACCAGCCCTACGGGAGAAGAGGGGTCCGAGCAGTACTTC
TRBV28,.,.,TRBJ2-1,CASTVRGGASYNEQFF,TGTGCCAGCACCGTAAGGGGGGGGGCTTCCTACAATGAGCAGTTCTTC
TRBV7-2,TRBD2,.,TRBJ2-1,CASSLQLAGGNEQFF,TGTGCCAGCAGCTTGCAACTAGCGGGGGGGAATGAGCAGTTCTTC
TRBV28,TRBD1,.,TRBJ1-1,CASRKGTGGRHTEAFF,TGTGCCAGCAGAAAAGGGACAGGGGGACGCCACACTGAAGCTTTCTTT
TRBV14,TRBD1,once,TRBJ2-7,CASSRRGWDRGTYEQYF,TGTGCCAGCAGCCGGCGAGGCTGGGACAGGGGAACCTACGAGCAGTACTTC
TRBV6-5,TRBD2,.,TRBJ2-1,CASGLAGALNEQFF,TGTGCCAGCGGACTGGCGGGAGCCCTTAATGAGCAGTTCTTC
TRBV28,.,once,TRBJ1-5,CASSLLGGLQSNQPQHF,TGTGCCAGCAGTTTATTGGGCGGACTCCAAAGCAATCAGCCCCAGCATTTT
TRBV5-1,.,.,TRBJ2-5,CASSLWGAGETQYF,TGCGCCAGCAGCTTGTGGGGGGCAGGAGAGACCCAGTACTTC
TRBV6-4,.,.,TRBJ1-6,CASSAGNSPLHF,TGTGCCAGCAGTGCGGGTAATTCACCCCTCCACTTT
TRBV5-1,TRBD1,.,TRBJ1-4,CASSVQGDNEKLFF,TGCGCCAGCAGCGTACAGGGGGATAATGAAAAACTGTTTTTT
TRBV2,.,once,TRBJ2-2,CASSQRGGRGTGELFF,TGTGCCAGCAGCCAAAGAGGGGGGCGCGGCACCGGGGAGCTGTTTTTT
TRBV4-2,TRBD1,.,TRBJ1-3,CASSPLSFDRATGNTIYF,TGTGCCAGCAGCCCTCTCTCCTTTGACAGGGCGACTGGAAACACCATATATTTT
TRBV4-2,.,.,TRBJ2-7,CASSQGGENIYEQYF,TGTGCCAGCAGCCAAGGGGGGGAAAATATTTACGAGCAGTACTTC
TRBV5-6,TRBD1,.,TRBJ1-1,CASSLGRGRGYTEAFF,TGTGCCAGCAGCTTGGGGCGCGGCAGGGGGTACACTGAAGCTTTCTTT
TRBV5-1,TRBD1,.,TRBJ2-7,CASSRTGTGGYEQYF,TGCGCCAGCAGCAGGACCGGGACAGGGGGCTACGAGCAGTACTTC
TRBV28,TRBD2,.,TRBJ2-7,CASRRERIAGGIRNEQYF,TGTGCCAGCAGGCGGGAAAGGATAGCGGGAGGCATTAGGAACGAGCAGTACTTC
TRBV7-2,.,few,TRBJ1-5,CASQSDTINQPQHF,TGTGCCAGCCAAAGCGACACAATCAATCAGCCCCAGCATTTT
TRBV28,.,.,TRBJ2-7,CASSKQGSPGEQYF,TGTGCCAGCAGCAAACAGGGTTCACCCGGGGAGCAGTACTTC
TRBV10-3,.,.,TRBJ1-1,CAISGLMNTEAFF,TGTGCCATCAGTGGTCTGATGAACACTGAAGCTTTCTTT
TRBV12-5,.,.,TRBJ1-2,CASGPFRGGYTF,TGTGCTAGTGGCCCCTTTAGGGGTGGCTACACCTTC
TRBV5-4,TRBD1,.,TRBJ1-3,CASSPDRAGNTIYF,TGTGCCAGCAGCCCGGACAGGGCTGGAAACACCATATATTTT
TRBV7-6,TRBD2,.,TRBJ2-1,CASSRTSGAYNEQFF,TGTGCCAGCAGCCGGACTAGCGGGGCCTACAATGAGCAGTTCTTC
TRBV27,TRBD1,.,TRBJ2-6,CASRPGQVSGANVLTF,TGTGCCAGCAGACCGGGACAGGTTTCTGGAGCCAACGTCCTGACTTTC
TRBV6-1,.,.,TRBJ1-3,CASSDSAARNTIYF,TGTGCCAGCAGTGATAGTGCAGCTCGAAACACCATATATTTT
TRBV10-3,.,.,TRBJ2-6,CAISERGDGANVLTF,TGTGCCATCAGTGAGCGGGGCGATGGGGCCAACGTCCTGACTTTC
TRBV5-1,TRBD2,.,TRBJ2-3,CASSRGLAGSSTDTQYF,TGCGCCAGCAGCCGGGGACTAGCGGGATCTAGCACAGATACGCAGTATTTT
TRBV9,TRBD2,.,TRBJ2-3,CASSKSSGYTDTQYF,TGTGCCAGCAGCAAATCTAGCGGATACACAGATACGCAGTATTTT
TRBV23-1,TRBD2,.,TRBJ2-4,CASSQRSGRAKNIQYF,TGCGCCAGCAGTCAAAGGAGCGGGAGAGCCAAAAACATTCAGTACTTC
TRBV10-1,.,.,TRBJ1-4,CASGDKGGREKLFF,TGCGCCAGCGGGGATAAGGGAGGGCGCGAAAAACTGTTTTTT
TRBV5-5,.,.,TRBJ2-5,CASSLASTPETQYF,TGTGCCAGCAGCTTGGCCTCGACGCCAGAGACCCAGTACTTC
TRBV5-6,.,.,TRBJ2-7,CASSRTSRSYEQYF,TGTGCCAGCAGCAGGACATCCAGGTCCTACGAGCAGTACTTC
TRBV7-6,.,.,TRBJ1-2,CASSFGTEMNSGYTF,TGTGCCAGCAGCTTTGGGACCGAGATGAATTCTGGCTACACCTTC
TRBV18,TRBD2,.,TRBJ2-7,CASSPRASGGGEQYF,TGTGCCAGCTCACCGCGGGCTAGCGGAGGAGGGGAGCAGTACTTC
TRBV4-1,.,.,TRBJ2-7,CASSQDLPLSYEQYF,TGCGCCAGCAGCCAAGATCTTCCCCTCTCCTACGAGCAGTACTTC
TRBV18,TRBD2,.,TRBJ2-7,CASSKAGTSFLEQYF,TGTGCCAGCTCGAAAGCCGGGACTAGCTTTCTCGAGCAGTACTTC
TRBV28,.,.,TRBJ2-6,CASSSPTPSGANVLTF,TGTGCCAGCAGTTCCCCTACCCCTTCTGGGGCCAACGTCCTGACTTTC
TRBV16,.,.,TRBJ1-1,CASSLNPPGTFF,TGTGCCAGCAGCCTGAATCCTCCTGGGACTTTCTTT
TRBV7-8,TRBD2,.,TRBJ2-7,CASIQTSGNYEQYF,TGTGCCAGCATTCAGACTAGCGGGAACTACGAGCAGTACTTC
TRBV6-7,TRBD2,once,TRBJ2-7,CASSQREREGPREQYF,TGTGCCAGCAGTCAAAGGGAGCGGGAGGGCCCGAGGGAGCAGTACTTC
TRBV5-1,TRBD2,once,TRBJ2-7,CASSDRLAGVYEQYF,TGCGCCAGCAGCGACAGACTAGCGGGAGTGTACGAGCAGTACTTC
TRBV2,TRBD1,.,TRBJ1-1,CASSEGQGFTEAFF,TGTGCCAGCAGTGAGGGACAGGGCTTTACTGAAGCTTTCTTT
TRBV6-1,TRBD1,.,TRBJ1-4,CASSLTGGDEKLFF,TGTGCCAGCAGTCTTACAGGGGGGGATGAAAAACTGTTTTTT
TRBV28,.,.,TRBJ2-7,CASSLDYEQYF,TGTGCCAGCAGTTTAGACTACGAGCAGTACTTC
TRBV20-1,.,.,TRBJ1-1,CSAAERDEAFF,TGCAGTGCCGCAGAGAGGGATGAAGCTTTCTTT
TRBV10-2,.,.,TRBJ1-3,CASSDTGTSGNTIYF,TGCGCCAGCAGTGATACAGGGACCTCTGGAAACACCATATATTTT
TRBV2,.,.,TRBJ1-1,CASSGHSNTEAFF,TGTGCCAGCAGTGGTCACAGCAACACTGAAGCTTTCTTT
TRBV5-1,TRBD1,.,TRBJ2-7,CASSMTGSSYEQYF,TGCGCCAGCAGCATGACAGGGAGCTCCTACGAGCAGTACTTC
TRBV7-9,TRBD1,.,TRBJ2-7,CASSLGQGMDEQYF,TGTGCCAGCAGCTTAGGACAGGGGATGGACGAGCAGTACTTC
TRBV28,.,once,TRBJ1-5,CASRVRDQPQHF,TGTGCCAGCAGGGTTAGAGATCAGCCCCAGCATTTT
TRBV29-1,.,.,TRBJ2-3,CSSDGAGAADTQYF,TGCAGCTCCGACGGCGCCGGGGCCGCAGATACGCAGTATTTT
TRBV28,.,once,TRBJ1-1,CASTLQGRRPEAFF,TGTGCCAGCACCCTCCAGGGTCGACGCCCTGAAGCTTTCTTT
TRBV5-1,.,.,TRBJ1-4,CASSFMWGRTNEKLFF,TGCGCCAGCAGCTTCATGTGGGGCAGGACTAATGAAAAACTGTTTTTT
TRBV7-9,.,few,TRBJ1-5,CASSFPGGPQHF,TGTGCCAGCAGTTTTCCGGGGGGGCCCCAGCATTTT